Given below is one TCR beta chain in context. No antigen is known for it. This sample stems from a study of cytomegalovirus exposure and HLA in healthy donors. Points from the study as a whole: In vitro experiments confirmed that three CMV-associated chains were specific for CMV antigens. Some segments of the V type, notably TRBV6-2 and TRBV6-3, were excluded as indistinguishable. Within the data, a cluster of highly shared sequence variants was likely a sequencing artifact.

The PCR was carried out with 60 Vbeta primers and 13 Jbeta primers. TCRdb's copy holds only in-frame clones and misses some; the assay was immunoSEQ multiplex PCR. This table holds under 150,000 clones, approximately 80% found once. Despite likely unrecorded immune exposures, the donors were nominally healthy at the time of sampling. CDR3 length: 14 residues. V shed 1 base and J shed 2 bases, with 12 bases lying between them. CDR1 is SQVTM, CDR2 ANQGSEA, per germline. This clonotype originated in a woman in her thirties or forties in good health and CMV-seropositive. Material for sequencing was PBMCs. The chain combines TRBV29-1 with TRBJ2-7; no definite D call. Here the CDR3 DNA reads TGCAGCGTTGAAGTGCGGTCGGCAACCTACGAGCAGTACTTC. This gives the protein CSVEVRSATYEQYF.